A single sample is the source of the 19 T cell receptor beta chains below, sequenced in a study of T cell responses to AZD1222 COVID-19 vaccine. Sequencing was performed with immunoSEQ multiplex PCR; in TCRdb, only in-frame clones are kept and a portion is missing. The sample lists 110,000 or so clones, about nine tenths occurring once. The sample consisted of peripheral blood, taken on day 0 of MenACWY control vaccination. All receptors come from an adult in good health.

This clone was counted between two and nine times. V is TRBV13 and J is TRBJ2-6; tentatively, D is TRBD1 or TRBD2 (7 bases each). Germline loops: CDR1 PRHDT, CDR2 FYEKMQ (reference sequence). This CDR3 spans 17 amino acids. Between the trimmed V and J ends, which lost 6 bases and 1 base, there was a span of 16 bases. CDR3 nucleotide sequence: TGTGCCAGCAGGGTCAGGGGGGGACGGTCTGGGGCCAACGTCCTGACTTTC. Translated: CASRVRGGRSGANVLTF.

V gene TRBV6-2 or TRBV6-3 combines with J gene TRBJ2-7; possibly TRBD2 for D (6 bases). CDR1 and CDR2 (germline): MNHEY, SVGEGT. This CDR3 is built from 16 residues. V was trimmed by 0 bases and J by 7 bases, leaving 19 bases between them. Here the CDR3 reads CASSYSRSAGALEQYF. The CDR3 DNA reads as TGTGCCAGCAGTTACTCTCGATCAGCGGGCGCGTTGGAGCAGTACTTC.

The J gene is TRBJ2-2, the V gene TRBV2; D may be TRBD1 or TRBD2 (6 bases each). CDR3 size: 17 residues. Germline V CDR1 and CDR2: SNHLY, FYNNEI. V lost 6 bases to trimming and J lost 5 bases, with 22 bases between them. CDR3 nucleotide sequence: TGTGCCAGCAGCGTAGGGTCCGGGGGCGCATTAACCGGGGAGCTGTTTTTT. It yields the protein CASSVGSGGALTGELFF.

This clone occurred a few times. CDR3: CASASRGVVDTQYF. The DNA of the CDR3 is TGTGCCAGCGCCTCCCGGGGGGTCGTAGATACGCAGTATTTT. V and J are TRBV9 and TRBJ2-3, with TRBD2 identical over 7 bases. This CDR3 contains 14 residues. Germline CDR1 reads SGDLS; CDR2 reads YYNGEE. J was trimmed by 5 bases and V by 7 bases; bases with no gene match: 10.

The gene calls are TRBV9 and TRBJ1-5, with D possibly matching TRBD1 (6 bases). The CDR3 covers 13 residues. With 4 bases removed from V and 7 bases from J, the gap between germline ends came to 12 bases. Germline CDR1 SGDLS, CDR2 YYNGEE. The CDR3 region has the DNA TGTGCCAGCAGCCCCACAGGGAGACAGCCCCAGCATTTT. Translation: CASSPTGRQPQHF.

The chain links TRBV4-2 to TRBJ1-2; no definite D call. V dropped 0 bases and J dropped 2 bases, with 10 bases sitting between them. The CDR3 contains 15 residues. The germline V gene encodes CDR1 LGHNA and CDR2 YNFKEQ. CDR3 bases: TGTGCCAGCAGCCAAGATAAGGACTCCAACTATGGCTACACCTTC. Translation: CASSQDKDSNYGYTF.

V and J are TRBV6-5 and TRBJ2-7; D gene unclear. Germline-derived CDR1 and CDR2 are MNHEY and SVGAGI. Trimming took 2 bases from V and 2 from J, leaving 10 bases between them. The CDR3 runs 14 residues. The CDR3 loop is CASSYGNGAYEQYF. DNA for the CDR3: TGTGCCAGCAGTTACGGTAACGGAGCCTACGAGCAGTACTTC.

This clone is deemed medium-sized. The chain joins TRBV2 to TRBJ2-7; perhaps TRBD2 as D (6 bases). Germline CDR1 and CDR2: SNHLY and FYNNEI. V was trimmed by 7 bases and J by 12 bases, leaving 16 bases between them. This CDR3 is 11 amino acids long. CDR3 sequence: CASTRGLLAYF. As DNA, the CDR3 is TGTGCCAGCACTCGAGGCCTACTAGCGTACTTC.

V is TRBV7-8 and J is TRBJ2-7; D might be TRBD1 (5 bases). V lost 5 bases, J lost 4 bases, and 21 bases lay in between. In germline, CDR1 is SGHVS, CDR2 FQNEAQ. The CDR3 runs 16 residues. DNA for the CDR3: TGTGCCAGCAGCCTTCAGGGTAAATACACCTCTTACGAGCAGTACTTC. Translation: CASSLQGKYTSYEQYF.

The sample holds a few counts of this clone. The chain carries TRBV5-1 and TRBJ2-2, with a tentative D call TRBD1 (6 bases). Germline lookup yields CDR1 SGHRS and CDR2 YFSETQ. V lost 2 bases to trimming and J lost 4 bases, with 12 bases between them. The CDR3 totals 15 residues. CDR3 nucleotides: TGCGCCAGCAGCTTCATTACAGGGACCACCGGGGAGCTGTTTTTT. Amino acids: CASSFITGTTGELFF.

The CDR3 protein is CASSSGRTGIYNSPLHF. The CDR3 DNA reads TGCGCCAGCAGCTCGGGACGGACAGGGATCTATAATTCACCCCTCCACTTT. The chain is built from TRBV5-1 and TRBJ1-6, with 8 bases that match TRBD1. Germline V gene sequence: CDR1 SGHRS, CDR2 YFSETQ. The ends lost 3 bases at V and 3 bases at J; junction bases unmatched: 8. This CDR3 is built from 17 residues. The full variable domain, rest sourced from reference TRBV5-1 and TRBJ1-6, is KAGVTQTPRYLIKTRGQQVTLSCSPISGHRSVSWYQQTPGQGLQFLFEYFSETQRNKGNFPGRFSGRQFSNSRSEMNVSTLELGDSALYLCASSSGRTGIYNSPLHFGNGTRLTVT.

This clone showed up just once. This chain joins TRBV7-9 and TRBJ2-2, with 7 bases that match TRBD1. Germline V gene lookup returns CDR1 SEHNR and CDR2 FQNEAQ (reference sequence). The CDR3 is made up of 15 amino acids. The ends lost 5 bases at V and 2 bases at J; junction bases unmatched: 5. The CDR3 reads CASSSRDSNTGELFF. Here the CDR3 DNA reads TGTGCCAGCAGCAGCCGGGACAGCAACACCGGGGAGCTGTTTTTT.

The J gene is TRBJ1-5, the V gene TRBV4-1; 8 positions match TRBD1. Germline assignment: CDR1 MGHRA and CDR2 YSYEKL. The CDR3 has 14 amino acids. The ends lost 6 bases at V and 3 bases at J; junction bases unmatched: 4. The CDR3: CASSRQGYNQPQHF. CDR3 sequence (DNA): TGCGCCAGCAGTCGACAGGGGTACAATCAGCCCCAGCATTTT.

This clone appeared a single time. This chain links TRBV6-5 with TRBJ2-5; D remains ambiguous. There are 13 residues in the CDR3. V was shortened by 1 base and J by 4 bases, with 7 bases between the two germline ends. Germline loops: CDR1 MNHEY, CDR2 SVGAGI. The CDR3 DNA reads TGTGCCAGCAGTTACTACCCGACAGAGACCCAGTACTTC. This encodes CASSYYPTETQYF.

The chain is built from TRBV6-5 and TRBJ2-7, with 8 positions matching TRBD1. Germline V CDR1 and CDR2: MNHEY, SVGAGI. After removal of 3 bases from V and 2 bases from J, the junction contained 6 bases not matched to a gene. There are 15 residues in the CDR3. CDR3 region: CASSYSDRAPYEQYF. CDR3 nucleotide sequence: TGTGCCAGCAGTTATTCGGACAGGGCCCCCTACGAGCAGTACTTC.

The CDR3 DNA sequence: TGTGCCAGCAGCCAGGGCGGCTTTGGTTCACCCCTCCACTTT. Amino acids: CASSQGGFGSPLHF. The V and J genes are TRBV3-1 (or the pseudogene TRBV3-2) and TRBJ1-6; D remains ambiguous. The V end was cut by 3 bases, the J end by 9 bases, with 12 bases between. The length of the CDR3 is 14 residues. Germline V gene sequence: CDR1 LGHDT, CDR2 YNNKEL (reference sequence).

The rearrangement joins TRBV5-1 to TRBJ1-1, with TRBD1 matching 9 bases. The CDR3 has 15 residues. Germline CDR1 and CDR2: SGHRS and YFSETQ. The V segment lost 1 base and the J segment 7 bases; nucleotides outside the gene matches: 8. In DNA form, the CDR3 reads TGCGCCAGCAGCTTGCTAACAGGGGGCGGTGTTGAAGCTTTCTTT. This translates into CASSLLTGGGVEAFF.

The chain links TRBV6-4 to TRBJ1-2, with a weak D call TRBD1 (5 bases). V dropped 5 bases and J dropped 8 bases, with 18 bases sitting between them. The CDR3 extends over 14 amino acids. The germline V gene has CDR1 MRHNA and CDR2 SNTAGT. The CDR3 reads CASSHGTGVGGYTF. The CDR3, as DNA: TGTGCCAGCAGTCACGGGACGGGCGTAGGGGGCTACACCTTC.

Only a few counts were recorded for this clone. This rearrangement joins TRBV2 to TRBJ1-2, with 10 bases identical to TRBD1. The V gene's germline CDR1 is SNHLY and CDR2 FYNNEI. The CDR3 is 13 residues long. Trimming removed 6 bases from V and 7 bases from J; junction bases left unmatched: 5. The CDR3 DNA reads TGTGCCAGCAGCTGGGACAGGGGCTCTGGCTACACCTTC. It encodes CASSWDRGSGYTF.